The present entry profiles one T cell receptor (beta chain) with its context. The antigen remains unidentified. Primers: 60 Vbeta forward and 13 Jbeta reverse. Profiled with immunoSEQ multiplex PCR; TCRdb holds only in-frame clones, not every one. Of 80,000 to 100,000 clones detected, around 68% appear once; the ten largest clones hold 2.5%. The data were obtained in a study of cytomegalovirus exposure and HLA in healthy donors. Whole-study findings and limits: Later analysis identified 16,000 or so TCR beta sequences associated with HLA alleles, using a false discovery rate threshold of 0.05.

Germline values: CDR1 SGHTA, CDR2 FQGNSA. CDR3 size: 15 residues. This clonotype originated in a man aged 45 to 65 in good health and CMV-seronegative. The chain employs TRBV7-2 and TRBJ2-5, with TRBD1 matching 8 bases. The J call could be wrong; TRBJ2-7 is a better fit for the DNA end. Sequencing input: PBMCs. The CDR3 protein is CASSFGQGLAYEQYF. In DNA form, the CDR3 reads TGTGCCAGCAGTTTCGGACAGGGCCTCGCCTACGAGCAGTACTTC.